This T cell receptor (beta chain) was sequenced in a study of blood T cells in healthy people across ages. As for the study in general: Researchers report that template switching captured about one barcoded beta molecule per two T cells. Study-level points and caveats: Naive T cell percentage showed a strong correlation with the diversity of TCR beta. Roughly linearly, TCR beta diversity per million T cells fell as age increased.

As regards this clonotype: Its antigen is undetermined.

V shed 3 bases and J shed 7 bases, with 16 bases lying between them. The V gene's germline CDR1 is LGHNA and CDR2 YSLEER. This CDR3 is built from 15 residues. Through a sample-barcoded 5' primer and a J-beta primer mix, a second PCR was run for about 6 to 12 cycles. One entry per CDR3 protein results from TCRdb running MiXCR on the 5' RACE reads. The sample consists of 380,000 or so distinct CDR3 sequences, 45% to 60% of them appearing once. This chain joins TRBV4-3 and TRBJ2-1; either TRBD1 or TRBD2 may fit D (5 bases each). The receptor's source is a man between 60 and 75 years old in good health. The sequenced sample was blood. DNA of the CDR3: TGCGCCAGCAGCCACATCCGGGACGGGTCGAATGAGCAGTTCTTC. This encodes CASSHIRDGSNEQFF.